The 18 T cell receptor beta chains in this list originate from one sample, sequenced in a study of cytomegalovirus exposure and HLA in healthy donors. PCR primers comprised 60 Vbeta and 13 Jbeta primers. The method was immunoSEQ multiplex PCR; TCRdb's version includes in-frame clones alone and lacks a portion of them. The table shows roughly 120,000 clones, with 76% occurring only once. The sequenced sample consisted of PBMCs. The receptors shown here come from a woman between 45 and 60 years old in good health and CMV-seropositive.

This clone occurred a few times. This chain links TRBV10-3 with TRBJ1-4, with 8 nucleotides matching TRBD1. With V trimmed by 3 bases and J by 10 bases, 7 bases remained unmatched. The CDR3 length is 14 residues. Germline V CDR1 and CDR2: ENHRY, SYGVKD. The CDR3 is CAISDPGGARKLFF. CDR3 sequence (DNA): TGTGCCATCAGTGACCCAGGGGGCGCGAGAAAACTGTTTTTT.

V usage is TRBV19 and J usage is TRBJ2-5; 7 nucleotides match TRBD1. The DNA end is a closer match to TRBJ2-7, so the J assignment may be wrong. There are 15 residues in the CDR3. Germline V CDR1 and CDR2: LNHDA, SQIVND (reference sequence). In DNA, the CDR3 is TGTGCCAGTAGGGAAACCGGGACAGCCTCCTACGAGCAGTACTTC. It codes for CASRETGTASYEQYF.

This clone appeared a few times. The gene calls are TRBV2 and TRBJ2-1; possibly TRBD2 for D (6 bases). Germline-derived CDR1 and CDR2 are SNHLY and FYNNEI. V was shortened by 11 bases and J by 0 bases, with 17 bases between the two germline ends. This CDR3 is 15 amino acids long. CDR3 region: CAGEMGGFSYNEQFF. In DNA form, the CDR3 reads TGTGCCGGGGAGATGGGGGGTTTCTCCTACAATGAGCAGTTCTTC.

Only a few counts were recorded for this clone. Written as DNA, the CDR3 is TGTGCCAGCAGTGAATCCAGGGCGGATCAGCCCCAGCATTTT. Residues: CASSESRADQPQHF. The chain carries TRBV6-1 and TRBJ1-5; tentative D call: TRBD1 (5 bases). V was trimmed by 2 bases and J by 5 bases, leaving 10 bases between them. The CDR3 length is 14 residues. CDR1 and CDR2 (germline): MNHNS, SASEGT.

This clone has only one observation. The V gene is TRBV19, the J gene TRBJ2-1, with 7 nucleotides matching TRBD2. V gave up 3 bases and J gave up 4 bases; unmatched junction bases: 9. CDR3 length: 16 residues. The germline CDR1 and CDR2 sequences are LNHDA and SQIVND (reference sequence). CDR3 DNA: TGTGCCAGTAGTATTCGGGCTAGCGGCCTGTACAATGAGCAGTTCTTC. Residues: CASSIRASGLYNEQFF.

This chain uses TRBV6-1 with TRBJ1-5, with unresolved D. V was shortened by 2 bases and J by 1 base, with 9 bases between the two germline ends. The germline gives CDR1 MNHNS, CDR2 SASEGT. The CDR3 runs 15 residues. In DNA, the CDR3 is TGTGCCAGCAGTGAACCAGGTTGGAGCAATCAGCCCCAGCATTTT. Translating gives CASSEPGWSNQPQHF.

V usage is TRBV5-1 and J usage is TRBJ2-3; 8 nucleotides align to TRBD1. CDR3 size: 18 residues. The germline CDR1 and CDR2 sequences are SGHRS and YFSETQ. The trim removed 0 bases at V and 2 bases at J, leaving 11 bases unmatched. The CDR3 coding sequence is TGCGCCAGCAGCTTGGCCAGGGGCGGACAGGGAAACACAGATACGCAGTATTTT. Translation: CASSLARGGQGNTDTQYF.

The rearrangement uses TRBV11-2 and TRBJ2-3; D gene ambiguous. The CDR3 covers 13 residues. The germline gives CDR1 SGHAT, CDR2 FQNNGV. The V end was cut by 3 bases, the J end by 2 bases, with 6 bases between. The CDR3 sequence is CASSFGLTDTQYF. The CDR3 DNA is TGTGCCAGCAGCTTTGGGCTCACAGATACGCAGTATTTT.

A few counts support this clone. The J gene is TRBJ2-2, the V gene TRBV19; weak D call: TRBD1 (5 bases). CDR1 and CDR2 (germline): LNHDA, SQIVND (reference sequence). This CDR3 spans 16 amino acids. Deletions cut 6 bases from V and 5 bases from J, with 19 bases between. The CDR3: CASSPGQAARTGELFF. In nucleotides, the CDR3 is TGTGCCAGTAGCCCAGGGCAGGCGGCGCGGACCGGGGAGCTGTTTTTT.

This clone was detected only a few times. A read error may account for a junction end that differs from germline. The V call is TRBV6-5, the J call TRBJ2-6; possible D gene TRBD2, 6 bases. The CDR3 has 15 residues. Germline CDR1 MNHEY, CDR2 SVGAGI. In DNA, the CDR3 is TGTGCCAGCAGTGGTACTAGCTCTGGGGCCAACGGCCTGACTTTC. Residues: CASSGTSSGANGLTF.

The chain recombines TRBV18 with TRBJ2-1; TRBD1 aligns across 9 bases. V was pared by 4 bases and J by 3 bases, with 4 bases of the junction left unmatched. CDR3 length equals 15 residues. Germline V gene data show CDR1 as KGHSH and CDR2 as LQKENI. The DNA of the CDR3 is TGTGCCAGCTCACGGGGACAGGGAGGCTACAATGAGCAGTTCTTC. It encodes CASSRGQGGYNEQFF.

This clone came up a few times. The rearrangement uses TRBV29-1 and TRBJ1-6; D is ambiguous. V was shortened by 6 bases and J by 1 base, with 7 bases between the two germline ends. Germline loops: CDR1 SQVTM, CDR2 ANQGSEA. The CDR3 covers 13 residues. CDR3 sequence: CSVSVSYNSPLHF. The CDR3 DNA reads as TGCAGCGTGTCAGTTTCCTATAATTCACCCCTCCACTTT.

V usage is TRBV7-3 and J usage is TRBJ2-1, with D perhaps TRBD2 (7 bases). V lost 2 bases to trimming and J lost 8 bases, with 10 bases between them. CDR3 length: 13 residues. Germline lookup yields CDR1 SGHTA and CDR2 FQGTGA. The CDR3 loop reads CASSLGGADEQFF. The CDR3 nucleotides read TGTGCCAGCAGCTTAGGGGGGGCGGATGAGCAGTTCTTC.

The chain carries TRBV15 and TRBJ2-1, with D tentatively TRBD2 (6 bases). V lost 0 bases and J lost 0, with 9 bases in between. The CDR3 is 16 residues long. The germline gives CDR1 LNHNV, CDR2 YYDKDF (reference sequence). The CDR3 DNA reads TGTGCCACCAGCAGAGAGGGGGGAAACTCCTACAATGAGCAGTTCTTC. Its protein product is CATSREGGNSYNEQFF.

J is TRBJ2-7 and V is TRBV6-1; TRBD1 matches at 7 bases. The CDR3 extends over 13 amino acids. J gave up 5 bases and V 8 bases, and 9 bases lay outside the gene matches. CDR1 MNHNS and CDR2 SASEGT come from the germline V gene. The DNA for the CDR3 is TGTGCCAGCCTTGACAGGGTAGTTGACGAGCAGTACTTC. Translation gives CASLDRVVDEQYF.

This clone was counted once. The CDR3: CASSLMVPSGRDEQFF. The CDR3 DNA reads as TGCGCCAGCAGCTTAATGGTGCCTAGCGGGAGGGATGAGCAGTTCTTC. J is TRBJ2-1 and V is TRBV5-1; 12 bases align to TRBD2. The CDR3 has 16 amino acids. In germline, CDR1 is SGHRS, CDR2 YFSETQ. V shed 2 bases and J 8 bases; nucleotides not matched to a gene: 8.

This clone was seen more than once but under ten times. CDR3 coding DNA: TGTGCCAGCAGCCAAGATAAGGGGGGGACACAATGGGAGCAGTTCTTC. It is translated as CASSQDKGGTQWEQFF. The chain carries TRBV4-2 and TRBJ2-1, with D possibly being TRBD2 (7 bases). The CDR3 has 16 residues. Trimming shortened V by 0 bases and J by 10 bases, and 19 bases separated the two germline ends. Per the germline V gene, CDR1 is LGHNA and CDR2 is YNFKEQ.

The V and J genes are TRBV5-4 and TRBJ2-3; possible D gene TRBD2, 6 bases. This CDR3 has 19 amino acids. V shed 0 bases and J shed 0 bases, with 20 bases lying between them. Germline-derived CDR1 and CDR2 are SGHNT and YYREEE (reference sequence). The CDR3 nucleotides are TGTGCCAGCAGCTTGGCCGAGGACGTCGGTAGCGGTAGCACAGATACGCAGTATTTT. Translation gives CASSLAEDVGSGSTDTQYF.